The source of this T cell receptor (beta chain) is a study of siplizumab effects on memory and regulatory T cells. Comment on this clone: Its matching antigen is unknown.

Coculture of the mixed lymphocyte reaction cells took place at 37 degrees C and lasted more than five days. Here immunoSEQ multiplex PCR was the method, and the copy in TCRdb shows in-frame clones only, minus some. This table holds fewer than 11,000 clones, more than 35% found once. V lost 4 bases and J lost 5; bases outside the gene matches: 6. The CDR3 sequence is 15 residues long. The germline V gene encodes CDR1 PRHDT and CDR2 FYEKMQ (reference sequence). The material sequenced was CFSE-low (dividing) CD8+ T cells sorted from an allogeneic mixed lymphocyte reaction. This sequence was found in a human donor in good health; the cells came from an allogeneic mixed lymphocyte reaction. This rearrangement joins TRBV13 to TRBJ2-1, with 9 nucleotides matching TRBD2. In DNA form, the CDR3 reads TGTGCCAGCAGCTGGAATAGCGGGGGCCACAATGAGCAGTTCTTC. Residues: CASSWNSGGHNEQFF.